These T cell receptor beta chains were read from a single sample in a study of cytomegalovirus exposure and HLA in healthy donors. The data were produced by immunoSEQ multiplex PCR, yet TCRdb's version contains in-frame clones alone and is incomplete. The sample carries 90,000 or so clones, approximately 96% recorded once. The sample comprised PBMCs. These TCRs come from a man between 18 and 29 years old in good health and CMV-seronegative. Both conserved end residues are part of each CDR3. A D gene is named only where the DNA matches it firmly. Clone size is shown for a subset of rows, as once, few, many or a class of expanded clone.

TRBD1	TRBV18	TRBJ2-5	.	TGTGCCAGCTCACCGGGACAGGGGTCCCCCAGGGAGACCCAGTACTTC	CASSPGQGSPRETQYF
TRBD2	TRBV19	TRBJ2-5	.	TGTGCCAGTAGTAGCGAGACTAGCGGGAACGGCATACGAGAGACCCAGTACTTC	CASSSETSGNGIRETQYF
TRBD1	TRBV30	TRBJ1-5	.	TGTGCCTGGAGCAGGGGGGTGGGCAATCAGCCCCAGCATTTT	CAWSRGVGNQPQHF
TRBD1	TRBV4-1	TRBJ1-5	once	TGCGCCAGCAGCCAAGATTTCTATAGGGGGCGGCTTCAGCCCCAGCATTTT	CASSQDFYRGRLQPQHF
.	TRBV4-3	TRBJ2-1	.	TGCGCCAGCAGCCAAGACCCAAATCACAATGAGCAGTTCTTC	CASSQDPNHNEQFF
.	TRBV9	TRBJ2-7	.	TGTGCCAGCAGCGTGGACGGGACAAAGGAAGACGAGCAGTACTTC	CASSVDGTKEDEQYF
TRBD2	TRBV12-5	TRBJ2-1	.	TGTGCTAGTGGTTGGTCGCCTGGGACTAGCGGGAGCTCCTACAATGAGCAGTTCTTC	CASGWSPGTSGSSYNEQFF
.	TRBV9	TRBJ2-2	.	TGTGCCAGCAGCGTAGTAGTGGGCTGGGGGGAGCTGTTTTTT	CASSVVVGWGELFF
TRBD2	TRBV15	TRBJ2-1	.	TGTGCCACCAGCAGTAGCGCCTCTAGCGGGCCCTACAATGAGCAGTTCTTC	CATSSSASSGPYNEQFF
.	TRBV7-8	TRBJ1-2	.	TGTGCCAGCAGCTTAGGATTGGGGGGTGGCTACACCTTC	CASSLGLGGGYTF
.	TRBV7-8	TRBJ2-5	.	TGTGCCAGCAGCTTAGCGCTGCGGTTACAAGAGACCCAGTACTTC	CASSLALRLQETQYF
TRBD2	TRBV11-2	TRBJ2-1	.	TGTGCCAGCAGCCCCCGGCTGGCGGGGGGTAGCTCCTACAATGAGCAGTTCTTC	CASSPRLAGGSSYNEQFF
TRBD1	TRBV9	TRBJ2-3	.	TGTGCCAGCAGCGTAGGAAGGGGGCGAGATACGCAGTATTTT	CASSVGRGRDTQYF
.	TRBV10-3	TRBJ2-2	.	TGTGCCATCAGTTCCGCTGGACAGAACACCGGGGAGCTGTTTTTT	CAISSAGQNTGELFF
TRBD1	TRBV30	TRBJ1-1	.	TGTGCCTGGAGTGTGGGACAGGGGGCTGAAGCTTTCTTT	CAWSVGQGAEAFF
TRBD1	TRBV6-5	TRBJ2-5	.	TGTGCCAGCCGGGGACAGGGATGGGAGACCCAGTACTTC	CASRGQGWETQYF
TRBD2	TRBV10-2	TRBJ2-2	.	TGCGCCAGCACCGGACCACGGGGGGACACCGGGGAGCTGTTTTTT	CASTGPRGDTGELFF
.	TRBV27	TRBJ2-7	.	TGTGCCAGCAGCCGAAGGGTAGGAGGCGAGCAGTACTTC	CASSRRVGGEQYF
TRBD1	TRBV28	TRBJ2-7	.	TGTGCCAGCAGTAGAGCAGGGACAGGGTTCAACGAGCAGTACTTC	CASSRAGTGFNEQYF
.	TRBV29-1	TRBJ1-1	.	TGCAGCGTTCGGGGGGCGCGAGGGGGCACTGAAGCTTTCTTT	CSVRGARGGTEAFF
.	TRBV11-3	TRBJ1-1	.	TGTGCCAGCAGCTTACCCCAAACAGAGAACACTGAAGCTTTCTTT	CASSLPQTENTEAFF
TRBD2	TRBV5-1	TRBJ2-5	.	TGCGCCAGCAGCTTGGCCCTAGCGGGAGGCCAAGAGACCCAGTACTTC	CASSLALAGGQETQYF
TRBD1	TRBV23-1	TRBJ1-2	.	TGCGCCAGCAGTCAAGTGCACAGGGGGCAGGATGGCTACACCTTC	CASSQVHRGQDGYTF
.	TRBV6-1	TRBJ1-2	.	TGTGCCAGCAGTGAAGATGAAGGCGGCGGGGCTTATGGCTACACCTTC	CASSEDEGGGAYGYTF
.	TRBV15	TRBJ2-3	.	TGTGCCACCAGCCCTTCGTCCCAAAGGGGCCGTGCGAATACGCAGTATTTT	CATSPSSQRGRANTQYF
TRBD2	TRBV15	TRBJ2-5	.	TGTGCCACCAGCCCCCGGATAGCGGGAGTAGAGACCCAGTACTTC	CATSPRIAGVETQYF
TRBD1	TRBV7-9	TRBJ1-1	.	TGTGCCAGCGGGACAGGGGGGTTGAACACTGAAGCTTTCTTT	CASGTGGLNTEAFF
TRBD2	TRBV4-1	TRBJ2-1	.	TGCGCCAGCAGCCAAGATACGCTAGCGGGAGGGGGCTCCTACAATGAGCAGTTCTTC	CASSQDTLAGGGSYNEQFF
.	TRBV10-1	TRBJ1-1	.	TGCGCCAGCAGCACGGGAATGAACACTGAAGCTTTCTTT	CASSTGMNTEAFF
.	TRBV7-8	TRBJ2-1	once	TGTGCCAGCAGCTCCTACGTTGCGGTTGAAGGGGGCAATGAGCAGTTCTTC	CASSSYVAVEGGNEQFF
.	TRBV18	TRBJ1-2	.	TGTGCCAGCTCCCGGTCGACCGAAATAACAGGGCATGGCTACACCTTC	CASSRSTEITGHGYTF
.	TRBV9	TRBJ1-2	.	TGTGCCAGCAGCGTCGGGGGCTATGGCTACACCTTC	CASSVGGYGYTF
.	TRBV7-6	TRBJ2-2	.	TGTGCCAGCAGCTGGTCGGGACAACAACTTGCGAACACCGGGGAGCTGTTTTTT	CASSWSGQQLANTGELFF
.	TRBV29-1	TRBJ2-5	once	TGCAGCGTGAGGGAGAGTCAAGAGACCCAGTACTTC	CSVRESQETQYF
.	TRBV28	TRBJ2-1	.	TGTGCCAGCAGTTTCGCGGAGGGGCGGCAGTTCTTC	CASSFAEGRQFF
TRBD1	TRBV11-3	TRBJ2-2	.	TGTGCCAGCAGCCCCCTGGTGGGACAGGGTGCCGGGGAGCTGTTTTTT	CASSPLVGQGAGELFF
TRBD1	TRBV6-6	TRBJ2-5	.	TGTGCCAGCCAATACGGGACAGGGGTAGAGACCCAGTACTTC	CASQYGTGVETQYF
.	TRBV25-1	TRBJ1-1	.	TGTGCCAGCAGTCGCACAGCGAACACTGAAGCTTTCTTT	CASSRTANTEAFF
.	TRBV9	TRBJ2-4	.	TGTGCCAGCAGCGTCGGGGGAGCAGCCAAAAACATTCAGTACTTC	CASSVGGAAKNIQYF
.	TRBV10-3	TRBJ2-3	.	TGTGCCATCAGTGATGGGGCCGATACGCAGTATTTT	CAISDGADTQYF
TRBD2	TRBV28	TRBJ2-7	.	TGTGCCAGCACGGGACTAGCCCACGAGCAGTACTTC	CASTGLAHEQYF
.	TRBV6-6	TRBJ1-2	.	TGTGCCAGCAGTCCAAACCCGACAGGCCCCTATGGCTACACCTTC	CASSPNPTGPYGYTF
TRBD1	TRBV5-4	TRBJ2-5	.	TGTGCCAGCAGCTCTCGGACAGGGTCCGCAGAGACCCAGTACTTC	CASSSRTGSAETQYF
.	TRBV19	TRBJ2-1	.	TGTGCCAGTAGTCAATTTGATGAGCAGTTCTTC	CASSQFDEQFF
TRBD1	TRBV27	TRBJ2-3	once	TGTGCCAGCAGGGACAGGGGGCTGGGAGATACGCAGTATTTT	CASRDRGLGDTQYF
.	TRBV30	TRBJ1-1	.	TGTGCCTGGAGTGTCTACTACGAATCAGGGTTAGGCCTACACACTGAAGCTTTCTTT	CAWSVYYESGLGLHTEAFF
TRBD2	TRBV4-3	TRBJ2-1	.	TGCGCCAGCAGCCTCCTTGATAGGACTAGCGGGGCCTACAATGAGCAGTTCTTC	CASSLLDRTSGAYNEQFF
.	TRBV30	TRBJ1-1	.	TGTGCCTGGAGTGTACTTGATAAAGCTTTCTTT	CAWSVLDKAFF
.	TRBV11-2	TRBJ1-2	few	TGTGCCAGCAGCTCCCGGGGTGGCTACACCTTC	CASSSRGGYTF
TRBD1	TRBV5-5	TRBJ2-7	.	TGTGCCAGCAGACAGGGGTTCGGAGGTGAGCAGTACTTC	CASRQGFGGEQYF
TRBD2	TRBV29-1	TRBJ2-1	.	TGCAGCGTTGCCTCCCCAACTAGCGGTGCCTACAATGAGCAGTTCTTC	CSVASPTSGAYNEQFF
.	TRBV30	TRBJ1-3	once	TGTGCCTGGAGTGTCCTGGACACCCTGGTTCCCTCTGGAAACACCATATATTTT	CAWSVLDTLVPSGNTIYF
.	TRBV4-1	TRBJ2-7	.	TGCGCCAGCAGCCAGGGGTTAGCGGTGGTCCACGGCGAGCAGTACTTC	CASSQGLAVVHGEQYF
.	TRBV11-3	TRBJ2-1	.	TGTGCCAGCAGCTTTTCAGGCACTAGCTTATCGGTGGACAATGAGCAGTTCTTC	CASSFSGTSLSVDNEQFF
.	TRBV4-3	TRBJ1-4	.	TGCGCCAGCAGCCAAGTTTGGGGGGGAGTTGAAAAACTGTTTTTT	CASSQVWGGVEKLFF